The T cell receptor beta chain under discussion was sequenced for a study of a mutant IDH1 vaccine in newly diagnosed glioma. Study overall: It was radiotherapy, temozolomide, or both that patients received previously, with most receiving both.

Notes on this clone: What it recognizes is unknown.

Sequencing used immunoSEQ multiplex PCR; TCRdb keeps in-frame clones, though not all of them. Counted here are under 150,000 clones, 90% occurring once; the ten biggest clones make up roughly 0.62%. Time point indicated: week 11, during vaccination. The study gave 300 ug of mutant IDH1 20-mer peptide per vaccine dose, with topical imiquimod. Each astrocytoma in the donors was new, WHO grade 3 or 4, IDH1-mutant and ATRX-lost. The TCR sequence derives from a woman in her fifties or sixties with glioma. Sequencing used PBMCs, obtained from a glioma patient whose treatment included an IDH1 peptide vaccine.

The CDR3 spells CASSLERETDTQYF. CDR3 bases: TGCGCCAGCAGCTTGGAGCGGGAGACAGATACGCAGTATTTT. The chain recombines TRBV5-1 with TRBJ2-3; 8 bases are a match to TRBD2. V shed 0 bases and J 3 bases; nucleotides not matched to a gene: 0. The CDR3 extends over 14 amino acids. Germline values: CDR1 SGHRS, CDR2 YFSETQ.